The 12 T cell receptor beta chains presented below share a single source sample, sequenced in a study of T cells after yellow fever vaccination. Via MiXCR, TCRdb re-called the 5' RACE reads, giving one row per CDR3 protein. Here the sample spans 300,000 or so distinct CDR3 sequences, around 6.8% being singletons. Sequences were derived from PBMCs, sampled around 45 days after the first yellow fever vaccination. The receptors derive from a man aged 18 to 30 who received the YFV17D yellow fever vaccine.

This clonotype was detected many times. The V gene is TRBV4-3, the J gene TRBJ2-1; 9 bases agree with TRBD2. The J segment lost 4 bases and the V segment lost 3 bases, leaving 4 bases of the junction unmatched. The CDR3 is 15 amino acids. CDR1 is LGHNA, CDR2 YSLEER, per germline. The CDR3 region is CASSHGTSSYNEQFF. The CDR3 bases are TGCGCCAGCAGCCATGGGACTAGCAGTTACAATGAGCAGTTCTTC.

This chain uses TRBV4-1 with TRBJ1-1; 10 positions agree with TRBD1. The germline gives CDR1 MGHRA, CDR2 YSYEKL. CDR3 size: 17 residues. After removal of 4 bases from V and 3 bases from J, the junction contained 11 bases not matched to a gene. The chain's CDR3 is CASSPLLLDRGHTEAFF. The CDR3 DNA sequence: TGCGCCAGCAGCCCCCTACTCCTTGACAGGGGGCACACTGAAGCTTTCTTT.

At least ten counts were recorded for this clonotype. The chain has TRBV5-1 and TRBJ2-2, with D tentatively TRBD1 (6 bases). Trimming cost V 1 base and J 4 bases, with 14 bases left between them. CDR3 length equals 16 residues. Per the germline V gene, CDR1 is SGHRS and CDR2 is YFSETQ. The CDR3 loop reads CASSLRAGVTTGELFF. CDR3 bases: TGCGCCAGCAGCTTGCGTGCAGGGGTTACCACCGGGGAGCTGTTTTTT.

As concerns this clonotype: Compared with germline, one end of the junction differs, possibly owing to a read error. The chain is built from TRBV20-1 and TRBJ1-1; D gene uncertain. The germline V gene encodes CDR1 DFQATT and CDR2 SNEGSKA (reference sequence). This CDR3 comprises 15 residues. The CDR3 bases are TGCTGTGCTAGAGATGGCCAGTTTTCGAACACTGAAGCTTTCTTT. Residues: CCARDGQFSNTEAFF.

The V and J genes are TRBV3-1 and TRBJ2-3; D is ambiguous. V shed 4 bases and J shed 0 bases, with 11 bases lying between them. The CDR3 contains 15 residues. CDR1 is LGHDT and CDR2 is YNNKEL in the germline V gene (reference sequence). CDR3 nucleotides: TGTGCCAGCAGCCCCTCCTATGGGAGCACAGATACGCAGTATTTT. Translating gives CASSPSYGSTDTQYF.

This chain links TRBV4-3 with TRBJ2-1; 9 bases match TRBD2. This CDR3 comprises 16 residues. Germline V gene lookup returns CDR1 LGHNA and CDR2 YSLEER. V was pared by 2 bases and J by 10 bases, with 12 bases of the junction left unmatched. CDR3 nucleotides: TGCGCCAGCAGCCAATCTAGCGGGGCCCCTTCCAGGGAGCAGTTCTTC. Residues: CASSQSSGAPSREQFF.

This clonotype was seen many times. The chain carries TRBV5-6 and TRBJ1-5; a possible D gene is TRBD1 (5 bases). Trimming removed 4 bases from V and 5 bases from J, with 7 bases in between. Germline V gene data show CDR1 as SGHDT and CDR2 as YYEEEE. The CDR3 has 12 amino acids. The CDR3 sequence is CASSQGDQPQHF. DNA of the CDR3: TGTGCCAGCAGCCAGGGAGATCAGCCCCAGCATTTT.

This clonotype was detected many times. The chain joins TRBV5-5 to TRBJ2-4; D remains unclear. CDR1 and CDR2 from the germline V gene are SGHKS and YYEKEE (reference sequence). The CDR3 is made up of 16 amino acids. Trimming removed 4 bases at V and 0 bases at J, with 14 bases between. The CDR3 bases are TGTGCCAGCAGCCCCGCATGGAGAGGAGCCAAAAACATTCAGTACTTC. Its protein product is CASSPAWRGAKNIQYF.

This clonotype has a handful of counts. The rearrangement uses TRBV5-1 and TRBJ1-1, with D perhaps TRBD1 (6 bases). V was shortened by 0 bases and J by 6 bases, with 24 bases between the two germline ends. Germline loops: CDR1 SGHRS, CDR2 YFSETQ. There are 18 residues in the CDR3. The CDR3 sequence: CASSLVVGTPKGSAEAFF. CDR3 bases: TGCGCCAGCAGCTTGGTCGTTGGGACACCTAAAGGCAGTGCTGAAGCTTTCTTT.

In its sample, this clonotype was seen a few times. The rearrangement joins TRBV5-4 to TRBJ1-2; D gene ambiguous. Deletions cut 0 bases from V and 7 bases from J, with 10 bases between. This CDR3 has 13 residues. Germline loops: CDR1 SGHNT, CDR2 YYREEE (reference sequence). The CDR3 bases are TGTGCCAGCAGCTTGGCAGAGCGGGCTGGCTACACCTTC. This gives the protein CASSLAERAGYTF.

A few counts support this clonotype. This chain connects TRBV28 to TRBJ1-1, with D perhaps TRBD1 (6 bases). Per the germline V gene, CDR1 is MDHEN and CDR2 is SYDVKM. This CDR3 region has 13 residues. The V and J ends lost 7 bases and 10 bases respectively, with 19 bases between them. This chain's CDR3 is CASKLWGAQGAFF. DNA for the CDR3: TGTGCCAGCAAACTGTGGGGGGCGCAGGGAGCTTTCTTT.

The rearrangement uses TRBV20-1 and TRBJ2-5; D possibly corresponds to TRBD2 (6 bases). The CDR3 has 14 residues. The V and J ends lost 0 bases and 0 bases respectively, with 8 bases between them. CDR1 and CDR2 (germline): DFQATT, SNEGSKA (reference sequence). The CDR3 is CSARDGDYQETQYF. The CDR3 DNA reads as TGCAGTGCTAGAGATGGGGACTACCAAGAGACCCAGTACTTC.